Below are 22 T cell receptor beta chains sequenced from a single sample in a study of blood T cell repertoires in COVID-19. The data were produced by immunoSEQ multiplex PCR, yet TCRdb's version contains in-frame clones alone and is incomplete. The repertoire includes about 280,000 clones, approximately 91% of them detected once, and approximately 10% sits in the top ten. The sequenced sample was peripheral blood. All receptors come from a woman in her thirties with COVID-19, enrolled during active disease.

The rearrangement uses TRBV11-2 and TRBJ1-1; 10 bases map to TRBD1. V lost 4 bases, J lost 3 bases, and 11 bases stayed unmatched. This CDR3 has 17 amino acids. Germline loops: CDR1 SGHAT, CDR2 FQNNGV. CDR3: CASSSPLTGGYDTEAFF. In nucleotides, the CDR3 is TGTGCCAGCAGCTCCCCTCTGACAGGGGGCTATGACACTGAAGCTTTCTTT.

J is TRBJ2-3 and V is TRBV5-1; 10 nucleotides match TRBD2. This CDR3 has 19 amino acids. Germline CDR1 is SGHRS and CDR2 is YFSETQ. J lost 1 base, V lost 8 bases, and 19 bases had no gene match. CDR3 DNA: TGCGCCAGTACCCGGATGGGACTAGCGCCTGATTTTGGCACAGATACGCAGTATTTT. Its protein is CASTRMGLAPDFGTDTQYF.

The chain recombines TRBV28 with TRBJ1-4, with 7 bases aligning to TRBD1. CDR1 and CDR2 (germline): MDHEN, SYDVKM. With 6 bases clipped from V and 8 bases from J, the junction kept 9 bases outside the gene matches. This CDR3 is 14 amino acids long. The CDR3 DNA is TGTGCCAGCAGCCTCGGGACAGTGCAGGAAAAACTGTTTTTT. Its translation is CASSLGTVQEKLFF.

This clone was recorded a few times. This chain uses TRBV2 with TRBJ2-1; D is undetermined. The V end was cut by 1 base, the J end by 10 bases, with 17 bases between. CDR1 SNHLY and CDR2 FYNNEI come from the germline V gene. This CDR3 comprises 15 residues. CDR3 bases: TGTGCCAGCAGTGAAGGTCGGTTAATCCCGAAGGAGCAGTTCTTC. It translates to CASSEGRLIPKEQFF.

This chain links TRBV7-3 with TRBJ2-5; no definite D call. CDR3 length: 13 amino acids. Between the trimmed V and J ends, which lost 2 bases and 5 bases, there was a span of 9 bases. Per the germline V gene, CDR1 is SGHTA and CDR2 is FQGTGA. CDR3: CASSLDTRETQYF. CDR3 coding DNA: TGTGCCAGCAGCTTAGATACGAGGGAGACCCAGTACTTC.

The rearrangement links TRBV10-1 to TRBJ2-1, with 9 positions matching TRBD1. CDR1 is WNHNN and CDR2 is SYGVQD in the germline V gene (reference sequence). Germline trimming cut 0 bases from V and 5 bases from J; bases unmatched to any gene: 2. The CDR3 is 15 amino acids. The CDR3, as DNA: TGCGCCAGCAGTGAGTCGGGACAGGGAGACAATGAGCAGTTCTTC. This translates into CASSESGQGDNEQFF.

CDR3 in DNA: TGTGCCAGCAGCTCAGATTACAATGAGCAGTTCTTC. As protein: CASSSDYNEQFF. The V call is TRBV5-5, the J call TRBJ2-1; no reliable D call. The V gene lost 3 bases and the J gene lost 4 bases, with 5 bases spanning the gap. There are 12 residues in the CDR3. CDR1 and CDR2 (germline): SGHKS, YYEKEE (reference sequence).

The rearrangement joins TRBV12-3 or TRBV12-4 to TRBJ1-6; weak D call: TRBD1 (5 bases). This CDR3 has 12 amino acids. V was trimmed by 6 bases and J by 17 bases, leaving 17 bases between them. The CDR3 loop reads CASRATGGLIHF. CDR3 in DNA: TGTGCCAGCAGAGCGACGGGGGGACTGATCCACTTT.

V gene TRBV6-4 combines with J gene TRBJ1-1, with a tentative D call TRBD1 (5 bases). The CDR3 length is 14 residues. With 4 bases removed from V and 6 bases from J, the gap between germline ends came to 15 bases. Germline loops: CDR1 MRHNA, CDR2 SNTAGT. The CDR3, as DNA: TGTGCCAGCAGTGCATCCGGGGGGGTCTCTGAAGCTTTCTTT. Encoded protein: CASSASGGVSEAFF.

The chain has TRBV6-2 or TRBV6-3 and TRBJ2-4; TRBD1 might be the D (6 bases). Germline V lookup: CDR1 MNHEY, CDR2 SVGEGT. Trimming cost V 6 bases and J 9 bases, with 12 bases left between them. The length of the CDR3 is 12 residues. As DNA, the CDR3 is TGTGCCAGCAGCCAGGGGTTGAGCATTCAGTACTTC. Its translation: CASSQGLSIQYF.

The rearrangement uses TRBV3-1 (or the pseudogene TRBV3-2) and TRBJ2-3; TRBD2 matches at 10 bases. The CDR3 is made up of 16 amino acids. The J segment lost 8 bases and the V segment lost 5 bases, leaving 13 bases of the junction unmatched. Germline CDR1 LGHDT, CDR2 YNNKEL (reference sequence). DNA for the CDR3: TGTGCCAGCAGCTCCCGACTAGCGGGCCCCACGGCTACGCAGTATTTT. Encoded protein: CASSSRLAGPTATQYF.

V usage is TRBV28 and J usage is TRBJ1-5, with D maybe TRBD1 (5 bases). CDR3 length: 14 residues. V gave up 6 bases and J gave up 4 bases, with 13 bases separating them. Germline-derived CDR1 and CDR2 are MDHEN and SYDVKM. CDR3 protein: CASSPMGGNQPQHF. The CDR3 nucleotides read TGTGCCAGCAGCCCGATGGGGGGGAATCAGCCCCAGCATTTT. The variable domain in full, with the rest retrieved from reference TRBV28 and TRBJ1-5, is DVKVTQSSRYLVKRTGEKVFLECVQDMDHENMFWYRQDPGLGLRLIYFSYDVKMKEKGDIPEGYSVSREKKERFSLILESASTNQTSMYLCASSPMGGNQPQHFGDGTRLSIL.

This chain uses TRBV18 with TRBJ1-3, with a possible D match to TRBD1 (6 bases). There are 16 residues in the CDR3. Germline V gene lookup returns CDR1 KGHSH and CDR2 LQKENI. Trimming stripped 4 bases from V and 6 bases from J, with 19 bases between. The CDR3 DNA sequence: TGTGCCAGCTCACATCAACAGGGTCCTCCCGAAAACACCATATATTTT. This sequence encodes CASSHQQGPPENTIYF.

The gene calls are TRBV27 and TRBJ1-1; D is possibly TRBD1 (5 bases). Trimming shortened V by 4 bases and J by 6 bases, and 18 bases separated the two germline ends. Germline CDR1 is MNHEY and CDR2 is SMNVEV (reference sequence). CDR3 length: 15 amino acids. The CDR3 here is CASSSGAWGSAEAFF. The CDR3 bases are TGTGCCAGCAGTTCGGGAGCTTGGGGGAGCGCTGAAGCTTTCTTT.

J is TRBJ2-5 and V is TRBV19, with TRBD1 identical over 9 bases. This CDR3 has 14 residues. Losses at the gene ends were 0 bases for V and 4 bases for J; bases not matched to a gene: 0. The germline V gene encodes CDR1 LNHDA and CDR2 SQIVND (reference sequence). The CDR3 loop is CASSIEDRGETQYF. The CDR3 nucleotides read TGTGCCAGTAGTATAGAGGACAGGGGAGAGACCCAGTACTTC. Complete variable domain (other parts from reference TRBV19 and TRBJ2-5): DGGITQSPKYLFRKEGQNVTLSCEQNLNHDAMYWYRQDPGQGLRLIYYSQIVNDFQKGDIAEGYSVSREKKESFPLTVTSAQKNPTAFYLCASSIEDRGETQYFGPGTRLLVL.

The rearrangement links TRBV4-1 to TRBJ2-1; 10 nucleotides agree with TRBD2. Trimming at V came to 3 bases and at J to 7 bases, leaving 9 bases not matched to a gene. The CDR3 is made up of 16 amino acids. CDR1 is MGHRA and CDR2 is YSYEKL in the germline V gene. The chain's CDR3 is CASSQGLASSKNEQFF. The CDR3 nucleotides are TGCGCCAGCAGCCAGGGACTAGCGTCGAGCAAGAATGAGCAGTTCTTC.

This chain links TRBV7-9 with TRBJ2-2; TRBD2 matches 10 bases. Germline loops: CDR1 SEHNR, CDR2 FQNEAQ (reference sequence). This CDR3 is 16 amino acids long. V trimming: 6 bases; J trimming: 2 bases; junction bases outside the gene matches: 6. The CDR3 loop reads CASRSPSGSNTGELFF. The DNA of the CDR3 is TGTGCCAGCAGATCCCCTAGCGGGAGTAACACCGGGGAGCTGTTTTTT.

The chain has TRBV4-1 and TRBJ2-1; 9 nucleotides align to TRBD2. The CDR3 totals 16 residues. With 1 base clipped from V and 7 bases from J, the junction kept 8 bases outside the gene matches. The germline V gene encodes CDR1 MGHRA and CDR2 YSYEKL. The CDR3 protein is CASSQGTSVPGNEQFF. In DNA, the CDR3 is TGCGCCAGCAGCCAAGGGACTAGCGTCCCTGGGAATGAGCAGTTCTTC.

This sequence joins TRBV4-1 and TRBJ2-1; D is perhaps TRBD2 (6 bases). Looked up from germline, CDR1 is MGHRA and CDR2 is YSYEKL. The CDR3 length is 15 residues. V lost 3 bases, J lost 3 bases, and 12 bases lay in between. The CDR3 nucleotides read TGCGCCAGCAGCCATATTAGCGGATTCTACAATGAGCAGTTCTTC. Protein product: CASSHISGFYNEQFF.

This clone was recorded once. The chain uses TRBV7-9 and TRBJ1-1, with D perhaps TRBD1 (5 bases). This CDR3 is 15 amino acids long. Germline V gene data show CDR1 as SEHNR and CDR2 as FQNEAQ (reference sequence). Trimming stripped 5 bases from V and 6 bases from J, with 19 bases between. The CDR3, as DNA: TGTGCCAGCAGCCCACGCGAAACAGGTAGGGCTGAAGCTTTCTTT. Amino acid sequence: CASSPRETGRAEAFF.

This chain joins TRBV4-2 and TRBJ1-1, with 9 bases matching TRBD1. CDR3 length equals 15 residues. Per the germline V gene, CDR1 is LGHNA and CDR2 is YNFKEQ. Trimming at V came to 6 bases and at J to 7 bases, leaving 12 bases not matched to a gene. As DNA, the CDR3 is TGTGCCAGCAGTCCTGCATTTTCGGGACAGGGTGAAGCTTTCTTT. Translating it yields CASSPAFSGQGEAFF.

The V and J genes are TRBV2 and TRBJ2-7; D might be TRBD1 (6 bases). The CDR3 has 13 residues. Germline loops: CDR1 SNHLY, CDR2 FYNNEI. V lost 7 bases to trimming and J lost 3 bases, with 13 bases between them. CDR3 coding DNA: TGTGCCAGCACTCGGGACATGGGCTACGAGCAGTACTTC. Its protein product is CASTRDMGYEQYF.